This T cell receptor (beta chain) derives from a study of glioma-infiltrating T cells after dendritic cell vaccination. The CDR3 is 12 residues long. The germline V gene encodes CDR1 SGHTA and CDR2 FQGNSA. Trimming pared 0 bases from V and 13 bases from J, leaving 12 bases between. Generated by immunoSEQ multiplex PCR, the TCRdb table keeps only in-frame clones and is missing some. Counted here are tens of thousands of clones, roughly 82% occurring once; the ten biggest clones make up around 2.3%. This clone was seen only a few times. Specimen: blood, collected before dendritic cell vaccination. This clonotype was obtained from a human donor with glioblastoma. This chain connects TRBV7-2 to TRBJ2-5, with D possibly TRBD1 on 5 matching bases. CDR3 residues: CASSLAGPWWYF. Here the CDR3 DNA reads TGTGCCAGCAGCTTAGCGGGGCCCTGGTGGTACTTC.